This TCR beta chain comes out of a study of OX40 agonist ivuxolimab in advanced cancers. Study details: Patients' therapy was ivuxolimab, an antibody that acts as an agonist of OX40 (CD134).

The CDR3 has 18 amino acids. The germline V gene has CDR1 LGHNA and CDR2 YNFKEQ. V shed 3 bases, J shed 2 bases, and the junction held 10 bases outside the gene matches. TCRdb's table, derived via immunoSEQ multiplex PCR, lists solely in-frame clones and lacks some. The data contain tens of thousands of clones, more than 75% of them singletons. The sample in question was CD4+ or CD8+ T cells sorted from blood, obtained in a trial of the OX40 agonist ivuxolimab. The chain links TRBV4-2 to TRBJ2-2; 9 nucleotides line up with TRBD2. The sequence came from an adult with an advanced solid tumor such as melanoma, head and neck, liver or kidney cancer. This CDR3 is CASSQGNLAGLNTGELFF. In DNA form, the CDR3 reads TGTGCCAGCAGCCAGGGAAATCTAGCGGGGCTTAACACCGGGGAGCTGTTTTTT.